What follows are 10 T cell receptor beta chains derived from one specimen sequenced in a study of control samples from healthy donors and cancer patients. Profiled with immunoSEQ multiplex PCR; TCRdb holds only in-frame clones, not every one. Of tens of thousands of clones in the sample, approximately 90% were seen once. Sequencing was performed on PBMCs. All receptors derive from a man aged 55-75 years with colorectal cancer.

The rearrangement joins TRBV12-3 or TRBV12-4 to TRBJ1-4; D is undetermined. This CDR3 has 12 amino acids. The V and J ends lost 6 bases and 7 bases respectively, with 9 bases between them. CDR3 bases: TGTGCCAGCAGATCACCCGGTGAAAAACTGTTTTTT. The encoded protein is CASRSPGEKLFF.

V gene TRBV28 combines with J gene TRBJ1-1; unclear D gene. The germline CDR1 and CDR2 sequences are MDHEN and SYDVKM. V was pared by 1 base and J by 0 bases, with 9 bases between. The CDR3 runs 15 residues. The CDR3 loop reads CASSLLHQMNTEAFF. DNA of the CDR3: TGTGCCAGCAGTTTATTGCACCAGATGAACACTGAAGCTTTCTTT.

The chain has TRBV30 and TRBJ2-7; D may be TRBD2 (5 bases). Deletions cut 0 bases from V and 5 bases from J, with 14 bases between. Germline loops: CDR1 GTSNPN, CDR2 SVGIG (reference sequence). CDR3 length: 14 residues. The CDR3 spells CAWSVQGSIDEQYF. CDR3 nucleotide sequence: TGTGCCTGGAGTGTACAAGGGAGTATCGACGAGCAGTACTTC.

The chain has TRBV5-1 and TRBJ2-2, with D maybe TRBD1 (6 bases). The V gene's germline CDR1 is SGHRS and CDR2 YFSETQ. V gave up 4 bases and J gave up 0 bases, with 13 bases separating them. The CDR3 runs to 16 residues. As DNA, the CDR3 is TGCGCCAGCAGCGTGGACAGCTCCGCGAACACCGGGGAGCTGTTTTTT. It encodes CASSVDSSANTGELFF.

This chain links TRBV20-1 with TRBJ2-1, with 9 bases lining up with TRBD2. CDR1 and CDR2 from the germline V gene are DFQATT and SNEGSKA (reference sequence). V trimming: 3 bases; J trimming: 9 bases; junction bases outside the gene matches: 9. This CDR3 is built from 14 residues. The CDR3 spells CSASRAGGPSEQFF. In DNA, the CDR3 is TGCAGTGCTAGTAGGGCGGGGGGGCCCAGTGAGCAGTTCTTC.

In this sample, this clone turned up once. V and J are TRBV10-1 and TRBJ1-2; D remains ambiguous. Trimming stripped 5 bases from V and 7 bases from J, with 14 bases between. In germline, CDR1 is WNHNN, CDR2 SYGVQD (reference sequence). CDR3 size: 13 residues. The CDR3 sequence is CASSPPGRGGYTF. The CDR3 bases are TGCGCCAGCAGTCCCCCCGGGCGGGGTGGCTACACCTTC.

The V gene is TRBV5-1, the J gene TRBJ2-2, with 9 bases matching TRBD1. Germline assignment: CDR1 SGHRS and CDR2 YFSETQ. The CDR3 totals 15 residues. With 0 bases clipped from V and 6 bases from J, the junction kept 3 bases outside the gene matches. DNA for the CDR3: TGCGCCAGCAGCTTGGGACAGGGGGTAGCCGGGGAGCTGTTTTTT. Amino acids: CASSLGQGVAGELFF.

This chain connects TRBV7-2 to TRBJ1-6, with TRBD1 matching 8 bases. Germline values: CDR1 SGHTA, CDR2 FQGNSA. V dropped 4 bases and J dropped 7; count of bases not matched to a gene: 9. The CDR3 totals 16 residues. The CDR3 loop is CASSSTRWTGNSPLHF. The CDR3 DNA is TGTGCCAGCAGCTCGACTCGGTGGACAGGGAATTCACCCCTCCACTTT.

This sequence joins TRBV18 and TRBJ2-7; 8 bases map to TRBD1. J was trimmed by 4 bases and V by 2 bases; bases with no gene match: 4. Germline CDR1 KGHSH, CDR2 LQKENI. The CDR3 has 14 amino acids. CDR3 bases: TGTGCCAGCTCACCATCCCAGGGGGCTTACGAGCAGTACTTC. It encodes CASSPSQGAYEQYF.

V is TRBV6-5 and J is TRBJ1-4; a weak D match, TRBD1 (5 bases). Germline CDR1 and CDR2: MNHEY and SVGAGI. V was clipped by 5 bases and J by 8 bases, with 18 bases between them. This CDR3 has 15 amino acids. This chain's CDR3 is CASSISGTRREKLFF. The DNA of the CDR3 is TGTGCCAGCAGTATATCCGGGACCAGGAGAGAAAAACTGTTTTTT.